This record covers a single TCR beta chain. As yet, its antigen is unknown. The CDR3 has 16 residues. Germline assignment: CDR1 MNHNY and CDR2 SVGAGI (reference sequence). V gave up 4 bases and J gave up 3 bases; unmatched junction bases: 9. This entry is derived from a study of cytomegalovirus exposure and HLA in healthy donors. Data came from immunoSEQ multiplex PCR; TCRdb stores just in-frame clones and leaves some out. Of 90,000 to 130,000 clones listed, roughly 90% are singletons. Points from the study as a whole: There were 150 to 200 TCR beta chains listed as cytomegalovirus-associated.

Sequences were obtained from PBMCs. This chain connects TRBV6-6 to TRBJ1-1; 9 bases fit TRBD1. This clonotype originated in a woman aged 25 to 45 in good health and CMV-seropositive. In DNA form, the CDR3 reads TGTGCCAGCAGTTCCCCAGCAGGGACAGGGTACACTGAAGCTTTCTTT. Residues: CASSSPAGTGYTEAFF.